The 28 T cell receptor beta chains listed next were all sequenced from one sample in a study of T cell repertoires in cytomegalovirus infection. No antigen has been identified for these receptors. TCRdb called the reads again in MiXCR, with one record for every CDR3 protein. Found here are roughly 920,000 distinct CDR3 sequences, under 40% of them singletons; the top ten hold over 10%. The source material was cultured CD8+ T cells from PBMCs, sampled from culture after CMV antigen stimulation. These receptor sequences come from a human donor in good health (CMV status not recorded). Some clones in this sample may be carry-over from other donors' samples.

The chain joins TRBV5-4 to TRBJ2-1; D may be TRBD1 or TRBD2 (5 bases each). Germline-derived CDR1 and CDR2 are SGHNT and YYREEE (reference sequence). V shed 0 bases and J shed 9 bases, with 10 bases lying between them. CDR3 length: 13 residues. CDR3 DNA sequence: TGTGCCAGCAGCTTGGTTCTCGGGGCTGAGCAGTTCTTC. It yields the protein CASSLVLGAEQFF.

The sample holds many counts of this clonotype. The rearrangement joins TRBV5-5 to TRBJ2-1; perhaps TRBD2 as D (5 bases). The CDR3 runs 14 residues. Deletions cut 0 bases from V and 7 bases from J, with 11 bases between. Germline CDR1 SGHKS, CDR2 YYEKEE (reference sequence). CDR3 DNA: TGTGCCAGCAGCTTGGGGGGTCCGGGAAATGAGCAGTTCTTC. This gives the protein CASSLGGPGNEQFF.

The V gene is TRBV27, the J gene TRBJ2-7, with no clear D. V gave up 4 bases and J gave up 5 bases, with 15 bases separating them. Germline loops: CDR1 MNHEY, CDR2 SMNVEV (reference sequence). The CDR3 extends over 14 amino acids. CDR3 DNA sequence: TGTGCCAGCAGTTATGGTCTTCACCTCGACGAGCAGTACTTC. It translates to CASSYGLHLDEQYF.

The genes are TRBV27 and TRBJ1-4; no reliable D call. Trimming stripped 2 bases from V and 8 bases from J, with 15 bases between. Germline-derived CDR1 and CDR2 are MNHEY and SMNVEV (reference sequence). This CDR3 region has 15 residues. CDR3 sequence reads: CASSLTAQGREKLFF. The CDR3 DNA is TGTGCCAGCAGTTTAACAGCGCAAGGTCGGGAAAAACTGTTTTTT.

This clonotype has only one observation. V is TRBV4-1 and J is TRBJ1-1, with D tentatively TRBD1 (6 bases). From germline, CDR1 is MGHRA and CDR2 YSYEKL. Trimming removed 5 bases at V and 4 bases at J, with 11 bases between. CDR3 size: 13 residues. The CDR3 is CASSSDRSTEAFF. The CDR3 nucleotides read TGCGCCAGCAGCTCGGACAGAAGCACTGAAGCTTTCTTT.

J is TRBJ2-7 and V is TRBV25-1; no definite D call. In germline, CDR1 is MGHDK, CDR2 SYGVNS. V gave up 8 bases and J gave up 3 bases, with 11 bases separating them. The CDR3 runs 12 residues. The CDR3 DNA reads TGTGCCAGCTGGTCCTCAGACTACGAGCAGTACTTC. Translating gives CASWSSDYEQYF.

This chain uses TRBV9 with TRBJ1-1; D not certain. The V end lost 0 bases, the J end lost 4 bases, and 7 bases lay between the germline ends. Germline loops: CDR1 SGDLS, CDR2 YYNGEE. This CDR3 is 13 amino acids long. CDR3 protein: CASSVVSSTEAFF. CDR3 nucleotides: TGTGCCAGCAGCGTAGTTAGTAGCACTGAAGCTTTCTTT.

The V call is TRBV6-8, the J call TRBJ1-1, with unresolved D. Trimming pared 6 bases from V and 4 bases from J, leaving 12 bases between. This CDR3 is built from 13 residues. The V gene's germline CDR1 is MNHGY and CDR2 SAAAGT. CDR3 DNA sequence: TGTGCCAGCAGCCTTACGGATGGCACTGAAGCTTTCTTT. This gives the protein CASSLTDGTEAFF.

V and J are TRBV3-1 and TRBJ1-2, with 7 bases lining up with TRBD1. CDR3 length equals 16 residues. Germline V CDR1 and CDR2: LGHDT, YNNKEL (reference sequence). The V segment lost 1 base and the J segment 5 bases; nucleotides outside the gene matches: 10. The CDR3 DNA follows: TGTGCCAGCAGCCAAGTCGCCCGGGACAGAAGGTATGGCTACACCTTC. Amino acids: CASSQVARDRRYGYTF.

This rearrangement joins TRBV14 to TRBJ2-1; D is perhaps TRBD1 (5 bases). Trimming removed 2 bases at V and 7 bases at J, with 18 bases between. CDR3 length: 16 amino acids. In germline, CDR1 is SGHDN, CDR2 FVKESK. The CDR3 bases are TGTGCCAGCAGCCAACAAATCGGCAGGGCGAAGAATGAGCAGTTCTTC. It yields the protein CASSQQIGRAKNEQFF.

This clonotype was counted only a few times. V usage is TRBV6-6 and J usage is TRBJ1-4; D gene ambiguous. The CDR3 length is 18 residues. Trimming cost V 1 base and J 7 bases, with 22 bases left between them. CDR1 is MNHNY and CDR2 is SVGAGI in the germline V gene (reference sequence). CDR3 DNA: TGTGCCAGCAGTTACTTTCCAAGGGCCCCGGCCGTGGCTGAAAAACTGTTTTTT. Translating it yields CASSYFPRAPAVAEKLFF.

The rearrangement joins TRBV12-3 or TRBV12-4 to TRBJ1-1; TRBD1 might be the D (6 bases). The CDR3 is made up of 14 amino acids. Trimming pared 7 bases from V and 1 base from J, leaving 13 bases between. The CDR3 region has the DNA TGTGCCAGCACCCCCGGGACAACGAACACTGAAGCTTTCTTT. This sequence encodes CASTPGTTNTEAFF.

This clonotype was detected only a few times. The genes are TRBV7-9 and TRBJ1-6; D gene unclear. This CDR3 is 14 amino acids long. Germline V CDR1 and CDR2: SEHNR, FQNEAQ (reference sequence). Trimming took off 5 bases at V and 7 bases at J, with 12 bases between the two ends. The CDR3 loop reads CASSVRGANSPLHF. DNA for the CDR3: TGTGCCAGCAGCGTTCGGGGAGCAAATTCACCCCTCCACTTT.

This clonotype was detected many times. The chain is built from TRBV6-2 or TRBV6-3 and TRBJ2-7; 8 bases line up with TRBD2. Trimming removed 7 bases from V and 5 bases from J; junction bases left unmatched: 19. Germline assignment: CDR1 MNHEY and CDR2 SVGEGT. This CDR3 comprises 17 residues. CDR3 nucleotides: TGTGCCAGCACTGACCCCAAAATCTCGGGAGGGCCAAACGAGCAGTACGTC. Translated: CASTDPKISGGPNEQYV.

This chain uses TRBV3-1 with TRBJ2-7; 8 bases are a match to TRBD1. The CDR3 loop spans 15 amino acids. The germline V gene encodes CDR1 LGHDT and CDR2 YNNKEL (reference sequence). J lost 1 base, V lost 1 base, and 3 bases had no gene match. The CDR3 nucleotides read TGTGCCAGCAGCCAAGGCCGACAGGGGTCCTACGAGCAGTACTTC. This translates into CASSQGRQGSYEQYF.

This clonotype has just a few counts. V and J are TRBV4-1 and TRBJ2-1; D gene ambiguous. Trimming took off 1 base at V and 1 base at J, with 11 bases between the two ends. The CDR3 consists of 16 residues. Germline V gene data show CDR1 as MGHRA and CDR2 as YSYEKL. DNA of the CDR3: TGCGCCAGCAGCCAAGGAGCTACTCTTTCCTACAATGAGCAGTTCTTC. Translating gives CASSQGATLSYNEQFF.

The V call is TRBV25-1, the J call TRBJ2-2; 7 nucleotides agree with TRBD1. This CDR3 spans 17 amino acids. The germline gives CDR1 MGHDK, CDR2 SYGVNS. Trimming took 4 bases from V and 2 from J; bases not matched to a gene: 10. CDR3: CASSALVGTDNTGELFF. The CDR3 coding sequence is TGTGCCAGCAGTGCTCTGGTAGGGACAGATAACACCGGGGAGCTGTTTTTT.

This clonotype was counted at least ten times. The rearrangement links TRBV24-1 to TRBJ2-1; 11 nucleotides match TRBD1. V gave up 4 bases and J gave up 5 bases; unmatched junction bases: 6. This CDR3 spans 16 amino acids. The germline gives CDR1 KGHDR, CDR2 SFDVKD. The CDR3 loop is CATSERDRGVNNEQFF. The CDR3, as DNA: TGTGCCACCAGTGAGAGGGACAGGGGGGTCAACAATGAGCAGTTCTTC.

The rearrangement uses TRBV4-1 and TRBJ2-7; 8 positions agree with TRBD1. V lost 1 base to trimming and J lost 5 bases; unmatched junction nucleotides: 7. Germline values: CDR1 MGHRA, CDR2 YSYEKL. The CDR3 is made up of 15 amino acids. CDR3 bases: TGCGCCAGCAGCCAAGTATCCAGGGGGCTGGACGAGCAGTACTTC. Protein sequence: CASSQVSRGLDEQYF.

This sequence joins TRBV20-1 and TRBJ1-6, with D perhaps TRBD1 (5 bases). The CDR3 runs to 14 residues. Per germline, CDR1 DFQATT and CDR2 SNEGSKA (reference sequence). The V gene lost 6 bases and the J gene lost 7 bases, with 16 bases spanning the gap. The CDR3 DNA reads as TGCAGTGCGCGGGGGGAAGGGTGGAATTCACCCCTCCACTTT. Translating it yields CSARGEGWNSPLHF.

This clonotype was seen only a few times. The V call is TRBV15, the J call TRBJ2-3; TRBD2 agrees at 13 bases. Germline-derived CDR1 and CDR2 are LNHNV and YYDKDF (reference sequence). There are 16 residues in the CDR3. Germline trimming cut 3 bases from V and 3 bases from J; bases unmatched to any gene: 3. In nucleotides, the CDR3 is TGTGCCACCAGCAGGACGACTAGCGGGGGGACAGATACGCAGTATTTT. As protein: CATSRTTSGGTDTQYF. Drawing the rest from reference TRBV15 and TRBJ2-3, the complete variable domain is DAMVIQNPRYQVTQFGKPVTLSCSQTLNHNVMYWYQQKSSQAPKLLFHYYDKDFNNEADTPDNFQSRRPNTSFCFLDIRSPGLGDTAMYLCATSRTTSGGTDTQYFGPGTRLTVL.

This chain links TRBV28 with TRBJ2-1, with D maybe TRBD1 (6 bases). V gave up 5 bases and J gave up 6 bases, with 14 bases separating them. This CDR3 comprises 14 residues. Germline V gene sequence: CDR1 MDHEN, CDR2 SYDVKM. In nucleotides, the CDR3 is TGTGCCAGCAGTCCCCGGGACAATCCCAATGAGCAGTTCTTC. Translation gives CASSPRDNPNEQFF.

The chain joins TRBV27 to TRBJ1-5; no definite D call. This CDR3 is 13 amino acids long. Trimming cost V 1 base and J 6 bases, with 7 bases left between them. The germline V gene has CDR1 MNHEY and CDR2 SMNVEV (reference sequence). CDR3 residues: CASSLYLRQPQHF. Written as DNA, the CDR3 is TGTGCCAGCAGTTTATATCTACGTCAGCCCCAGCATTTT.

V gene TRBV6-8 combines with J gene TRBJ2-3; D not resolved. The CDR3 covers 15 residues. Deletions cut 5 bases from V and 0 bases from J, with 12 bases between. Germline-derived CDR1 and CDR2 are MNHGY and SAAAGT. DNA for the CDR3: TGTGCCAGCAGTATGGGAAAGGAGAGCACAGATACGCAGTATTTT. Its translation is CASSMGKESTDTQYF.

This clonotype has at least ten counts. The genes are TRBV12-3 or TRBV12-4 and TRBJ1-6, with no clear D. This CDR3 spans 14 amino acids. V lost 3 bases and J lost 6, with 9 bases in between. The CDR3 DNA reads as TGTGCCAGCAGTTTTACAGACGTTAATTCACCCCTCCACTTT. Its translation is CASSFTDVNSPLHF.

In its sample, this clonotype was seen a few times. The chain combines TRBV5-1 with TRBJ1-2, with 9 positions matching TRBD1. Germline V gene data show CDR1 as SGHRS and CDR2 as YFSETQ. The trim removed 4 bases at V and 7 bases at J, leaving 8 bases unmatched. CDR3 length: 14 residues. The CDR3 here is CASSPQGAFSGYTF. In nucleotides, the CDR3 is TGCGCCAGCAGCCCACAGGGGGCTTTCAGTGGCTACACCTTC.

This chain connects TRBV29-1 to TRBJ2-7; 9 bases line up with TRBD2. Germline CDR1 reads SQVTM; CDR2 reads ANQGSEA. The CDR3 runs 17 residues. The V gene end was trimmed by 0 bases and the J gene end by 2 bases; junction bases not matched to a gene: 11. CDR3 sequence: CSVEDQGLAGTPYEQYF. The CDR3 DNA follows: TGCAGCGTTGAAGATCAAGGCCTAGCGGGGACACCCTACGAGCAGTACTTC.

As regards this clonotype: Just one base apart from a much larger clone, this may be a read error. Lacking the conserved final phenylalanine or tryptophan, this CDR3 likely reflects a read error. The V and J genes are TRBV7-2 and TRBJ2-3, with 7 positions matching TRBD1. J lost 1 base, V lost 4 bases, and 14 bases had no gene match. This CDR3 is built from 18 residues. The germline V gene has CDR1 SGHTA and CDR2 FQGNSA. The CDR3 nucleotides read TGTGCCAGCAGCTCGCACCGGGACAGCGGTTTTGGCACAGATACGCAGTATCTT. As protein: CASSSHRDSGFGTDTQYL.